Following are 30 T cell receptor beta chains from one sample sequenced in a study of blood T cell repertoires in COVID-19 (dated by TCRdb to the early 2020s). The library relied on the immunoSEQ multiplex PCR assay. TCRdb limited this immuneACCESS table to in-frame rearrangements with V and J called. A share of clones is missing; checked studies link under half to unresolved V genes, and the rest is unexplained. This sample gives about 13,000 clones in total; 80% to 90% of them show up just once. The ten most abundant clones make up 5.4% of the sample. Sequenced sample: peripheral blood. The receptors stem from a human donor in a cohort sampled during active COVID-19.

The chain joins TRBV11-1 to TRBJ2-5, with 8 bases lining up with TRBD1. CDR3 size: 16 residues. J lost 1 base, V lost 4 bases, and 8 bases had no gene match. The germline gives CDR1 SGHAT, CDR2 FQDESV (reference sequence). DNA of the CDR3: TGTGCCAGCAGCTCGTGGGCAGGGGGCAGCCAAGAGACCCAGTACTTC. This codes for CASSSWAGGSQETQYF.

The chain combines TRBV5-4 with TRBJ1-1; D call uncertain. Germline CDR1 and CDR2: SGHNT and YYREEE (reference sequence). V lost 0 bases to trimming and J lost 3 bases, with 6 bases between them. The CDR3 is made up of 13 amino acids. For the CDR3, the DNA is TGTGCCAGCAGCTTGGCGCCGGACACTGAAGCTTTCTTT. It translates to CASSLAPDTEAFF. The full variable domain, with the rest looked up from reference TRBV5-4 and TRBJ1-1, is ETGVTQSPTHLIKTRGQQVTLRCSSQSGHNTVSWYQQALGQGPQFIFQYYREEENGRGNFPPRFSGLQFPNYSSELNVNALELDDSALYLCASSLAPDTEAFFGQGTRLTVV.

The DNA of the CDR3 is TGTGCCAGCAGCTTGGGTAGCGGGAGGGGCTACAATGAGCAGTTCTTC. Its translation: CASSLGSGRGYNEQFF. The chain employs TRBV5-8 and TRBJ2-1; 11 bases map to TRBD2. Germline CDR1 SGHTS, CDR2 YDEGEE. Losses at the gene ends were 0 bases for V and 3 bases for J; bases not matched to a gene: 2. CDR3 length equals 16 residues.

This chain connects TRBV4-1 to TRBJ2-1, with D tentatively TRBD1 (5 bases). This CDR3 has 14 amino acids. Germline-derived CDR1 and CDR2 are MGHRA and YSYEKL. V gave up 4 bases and J gave up 6 bases, with 13 bases separating them. The CDR3 reads CASSPTPRANEQFF. As DNA, the CDR3 is TGCGCCAGCAGCCCCACACCCAGGGCCAATGAGCAGTTCTTC.

The rearrangement links TRBV2 to TRBJ2-1, with 10 bases matching TRBD2. The CDR3 extends over 15 amino acids. The V gene end was trimmed by 6 bases and the J gene end by 6 bases; junction bases not matched to a gene: 8. CDR1 SNHLY and CDR2 FYNNEI come from the germline V gene. The CDR3 DNA is TGTGCCAGCAGCGACGGGACTAGCGTGAGCAATGAGCAGTTCTTC. It encodes CASSDGTSVSNEQFF.

V and J are TRBV28 and TRBJ2-3; 7 bases match TRBD2. The CDR3 runs to 15 residues. The J segment lost 3 bases and the V segment lost 6 bases, leaving 9 bases of the junction unmatched. Germline lookup yields CDR1 MDHEN and CDR2 SYDVKM. CDR3 region: CASSPGAGVTDTQYF. The DNA for the CDR3 is TGTGCCAGCAGCCCCGGGGCGGGAGTAACAGATACGCAGTATTTT.

This clone was detected a few times. J is TRBJ2-1 and V is TRBV5-1; 7 bases map to TRBD2. Trimming cost V 2 bases and J 7 bases; bases outside gene matches: 9. The CDR3 length is 15 residues. CDR1 and CDR2 from the germline V gene are SGHRS and YFSETQ. In DNA, the CDR3 is TGCGCCAGCAGCTTCTCCGGCGGGAGTCCGAATGAGCAGTTCTTC. This translates into CASSFSGGSPNEQFF.

The rearrangement joins TRBV6-5 to TRBJ2-7; no definite D call. CDR3 length equals 14 residues. V was clipped by 6 bases and J by 1 base, with 13 bases between them. From germline, CDR1 is MNHEY and CDR2 SVGAGI. This CDR3 is CASSDRYVSYEQYF. Written as DNA, the CDR3 is TGTGCCAGCAGCGATCGGTACGTTTCCTACGAGCAGTACTTC.

The CDR3 nucleotides are TGTGCCAGCAAACACCTGTCCGGGACTAGCGGGAGCCGCACCTACAATGAGCAGTTCTTC. Translated, it gives CASKHLSGTSGSRTYNEQFF. V usage is TRBV28 and J usage is TRBJ2-1; the match to TRBD2 covers 14 bases. From germline, CDR1 is MDHEN and CDR2 SYDVKM. This CDR3 is built from 20 residues. J was trimmed by 2 bases and V by 7 bases; bases with no gene match: 16.

The chain is built from TRBV28 and TRBJ1-5; 8 bases match TRBD1. This CDR3 is 13 amino acids long. Germline values: CDR1 MDHEN, CDR2 SYDVKM. With 5 bases clipped from V and 5 bases from J, the junction kept 2 bases outside the gene matches. CDR3 sequence: CASSRTGYQPQHF. The CDR3 DNA follows: TGTGCCAGCAGTCGGACAGGGTATCAGCCCCAGCATTTT.

The CDR3 spells CASSLPTSGSHEQFF. For the CDR3, the DNA is TGTGCCAGCAGCTTACCGACTAGCGGGTCACATGAGCAGTTCTTC. This chain joins TRBV7-6 and TRBJ2-1; 10 nucleotides align to TRBD2. CDR3 length: 15 residues. V lost 2 bases and J lost 8; bases outside the gene matches: 6. Germline loops: CDR1 SGHVS, CDR2 FNYEAQ.

The genes are TRBV30 and TRBJ2-5; TRBD2 aligns across 13 bases. The trim removed 4 bases at V and 4 bases at J, leaving 12 bases unmatched. The germline V gene has CDR1 GTSNPN and CDR2 SVGIG (reference sequence). The CDR3 spans 17 residues. CDR3 sequence: CAWTRGLAGQRGETQYF. In DNA, the CDR3 is TGTGCCTGGACTCGGGGACTAGCGGGACAAAGGGGAGAGACCCAGTACTTC.

The chain combines TRBV7-2 with TRBJ2-4, with D possibly TRBD1 on 5 matching bases. V was shortened by 1 base and J by 4 bases, with 8 bases between the two germline ends. Per the germline V gene, CDR1 is SGHTA and CDR2 is FQGNSA. The CDR3 is 14 residues long. The CDR3 sequence is CASSLVQAKNIQYF. In DNA form, the CDR3 reads TGTGCCAGCAGCTTAGTACAGGCTAAAAACATTCAGTACTTC.

The DNA of the CDR3 is TGTGCCAGCAGTTTATCGGTCTGGGGGGCTAGCGGGAGAGGTTACGAGCAGTACTTC. This encodes CASSLSVWGASGRGYEQYF. The J gene is TRBJ2-7, the V gene TRBV27; the match to TRBD2 covers 10 bases. CDR1 and CDR2 (germline): MNHEY, SMNVEV (reference sequence). V gave up 0 bases and J gave up 4 bases; unmatched junction bases: 15. The CDR3 contains 19 residues.

The chain has TRBV27 and TRBJ1-2; D is possibly TRBD1 (5 bases). V dropped 4 bases and J dropped 3 bases, with 9 bases sitting between them. The CDR3 length is 13 residues. The germline gives CDR1 MNHEY, CDR2 SMNVEV (reference sequence). The CDR3 coding sequence is TGTGCCAGCAGTTGGGGGAGGGACTATGGCTACACCTTC. Its translation is CASSWGRDYGYTF.

The V gene is TRBV12-5, the J gene TRBJ2-3, with 7 positions matching TRBD2. CDR3 length: 15 amino acids. V was clipped by 5 bases and J by 2 bases; unmatched bases: 7. Germline CDR1 is LGHNT and CDR2 is FRNRAP. CDR3 sequence reads: CASGLSGSYTDTQYF. In DNA, the CDR3 is TGTGCTAGTGGTCTTAGCGGGTCCTACACAGATACGCAGTATTTT.

The V call is TRBV5-1, the J call TRBJ2-3; 10 bases are a match to TRBD1. V lost 2 bases and J lost 3; bases outside the gene matches: 3. The CDR3 is 15 residues long. The germline gives CDR1 SGHRS, CDR2 YFSETQ. The CDR3 DNA sequence: TGCGCCAGCAGCTTTTGGGGACAGGGGACAGATACGCAGTATTTT. It encodes CASSFWGQGTDTQYF. The full variable domain, with the rest looked up from reference TRBV5-1 and TRBJ2-3, is KAGVTQTPRYLIKTRGQQVTLSCSPISGHRSVSWYQQTPGQGLQFLFEYFSETQRNKGNFPGRFSGRQFSNSRSEMNVSTLELGDSALYLCASSFWGQGTDTQYFGPGTRLTVL.

The rearrangement joins TRBV29-1 to TRBJ2-3; 10 bases are a match to TRBD2. This CDR3 region has 14 residues. The junction had 10 bases not matched to a gene; V was cut back by 7 bases and J by 6 bases. Germline V gene sequence: CDR1 SQVTM, CDR2 ANQGSEA. The CDR3 nucleotides read TGCAGCGCCCGGGGGCTAGCGGGAGAGGATACGCAGTATTTT. Translation: CSARGLAGEDTQYF.

This chain uses TRBV27 with TRBJ2-1; 12 bases match TRBD2. The CDR3 spans 16 residues. V shed 10 bases and J 5 bases; nucleotides not matched to a gene: 12. The germline gives CDR1 MNHEY, CDR2 SMNVEV (reference sequence). CDR3 residues: CATRGTSGSFHNEQFF. The CDR3, as DNA: TGTGCCACCCGCGGGACTAGCGGGTCTTTCCACAATGAGCAGTTCTTC.

V is TRBV9 and J is TRBJ2-7, with unresolved D. The germline V and J ends were trimmed by 4 bases and 6 bases, with 14 bases remaining between them. CDR1 and CDR2 from the germline V gene are SGDLS and YYNGEE. The CDR3 is 13 amino acids. The CDR3 reads CASSSSDLGEQYF. CDR3 coding DNA: TGTGCCAGCAGCTCATCCGACTTGGGCGAGCAGTACTTC.

In DNA form, the CDR3 reads TGTGCCAGCAGGAGGGCTCCCATGAACACCGGGGAGCTGTTTTTT. This sequence encodes CASRRAPMNTGELFF. V and J are TRBV27 and TRBJ2-2, with D maybe TRBD2 (5 bases). This CDR3 has 15 amino acids. Per germline, CDR1 MNHEY and CDR2 SMNVEV (reference sequence). The V end lost 6 bases, the J end lost 1 base, and 12 bases lay between the germline ends.

This chain links TRBV29-1 with TRBJ2-1; 12 nucleotides match TRBD2. The CDR3 contains 14 residues. Unmatched junction bases numbered 8, after V lost 6 bases and J lost 8 bases. CDR1 is SQVTM and CDR2 is ANQGSEA in the germline V gene. For the CDR3, the DNA is TGCAGCGTGCTGACTAGCGGGGGCCCGTATGAGCAGTTCTTC. This translates into CSVLTSGGPYEQFF.

V and J are TRBV7-9 and TRBJ1-2; maybe TRBD1 (5 bases). V lost 4 bases, J lost 6 bases, and 18 bases lay in between. This CDR3 region has 15 residues. The germline V gene encodes CDR1 SEHNR and CDR2 FQNEAQ (reference sequence). The CDR3 here is CASSSLIQGLDGYTF. The CDR3, as DNA: TGTGCCAGCAGCTCCTTGATTCAGGGACTGGATGGCTACACCTTC.

This rearrangement joins TRBV19 to TRBJ2-5; D remains unclear. The CDR3 consists of 14 residues. Trimming took 3 bases from V and 7 from J, leaving 15 bases between them. In germline, CDR1 is LNHDA, CDR2 SQIVND (reference sequence). CDR3 residues: CASSIEPLSGTQYF. CDR3 DNA: TGTGCCAGTAGTATCGAGCCTCTGTCGGGGACCCAGTACTTC.

The V gene is TRBV28, the J gene TRBJ1-1, with D hard to call. CDR1 MDHEN and CDR2 SYDVKM come from the germline V gene. The CDR3 runs to 13 residues. Trimming cost V 3 bases and J 0 bases, with 5 bases left between them. The CDR3 region has the DNA TGTGCCAGCAGTTTTCGGGTGAACACTGAAGCTTTCTTT. Its protein is CASSFRVNTEAFF.

J is TRBJ1-2 and V is TRBV3-1 (or the pseudogene TRBV3-2); 7 nucleotides align to TRBD1. With V trimmed by 3 bases and J by 4 bases, 2 bases remained unmatched. The CDR3 runs 13 residues. CDR1 and CDR2 from the germline V gene are LGHDT and YNNKEL (reference sequence). The CDR3 DNA is TGTGCCAGCAGCCAGACAGGGACCTATGGCTACACCTTC. This codes for CASSQTGTYGYTF.

The chain couples TRBV19 to TRBJ2-2; 11 bases are shared with TRBD2. Germline V lookup: CDR1 LNHDA, CDR2 SQIVND (reference sequence). With 3 bases clipped from V and 7 bases from J, the junction kept 7 bases outside the gene matches. This CDR3 has 16 residues. The DNA of the CDR3 is TGTGCCAGTAGTATTGTACTAGCGGGAGTTCGCGGGGAGCTGTTTTTT. Translating it yields CASSIVLAGVRGELFF. Supplemented by reference TRBV19 and TRBJ2-2, the full variable domain reads DGGITQSPKYLFRKEGQNVTLSCEQNLNHDAMYWYRQDPGQGLRLIYYSQIVNDFQKGDIAEGYSVSREKKESFPLTVTSAQKNPTAFYLCASSIVLAGVRGELFFGEGSRLTVL.

The V call is TRBV27, the J call TRBJ1-1; D unresolved. The CDR3 is 15 residues long. Germline values: CDR1 MNHEY, CDR2 SMNVEV (reference sequence). V was trimmed by 7 bases and J by 0 bases, leaving 15 bases between them. The CDR3 DNA sequence: TGTGCCAGCACCCGATTGGGGAGGGTGAACACTGAAGCTTTCTTT. This translates into CASTRLGRVNTEAFF.

V usage is TRBV5-1 and J usage is TRBJ2-7; D is uncertain. The CDR3 sequence is 15 residues long. Germline CDR1 and CDR2: SGHRS and YFSETQ. Trimming cost V 4 bases and J 1 base, with 15 bases left between them. CDR3 nucleotide sequence: TGCGCCAGCAGCCCACCCCCGGCAGGTTCCTACGAGCAGTACTTC. Its protein product is CASSPPPAGSYEQYF.

The rearrangement links TRBV19 to TRBJ2-7; no reliable D call. CDR3 length: 12 amino acids. Germline V lookup: CDR1 LNHDA, CDR2 SQIVND (reference sequence). Trimming cost V 5 bases and J 2 bases, with 7 bases left between them. CDR3: CASSLGAYEQYF. The CDR3 DNA reads as TGTGCCAGTAGTCTCGGAGCCTACGAGCAGTACTTC. The entire variable domain, with the rest obtained from reference TRBV19 and TRBJ2-7, is as follows: DGGITQSPKYLFRKEGQNVTLSCEQNLNHDAMYWYRQDPGQGLRLIYYSQIVNDFQKGDIAEGYSVSREKKESFPLTVTSAQKNPTAFYLCASSLGAYEQYFGPGTRLTVT.